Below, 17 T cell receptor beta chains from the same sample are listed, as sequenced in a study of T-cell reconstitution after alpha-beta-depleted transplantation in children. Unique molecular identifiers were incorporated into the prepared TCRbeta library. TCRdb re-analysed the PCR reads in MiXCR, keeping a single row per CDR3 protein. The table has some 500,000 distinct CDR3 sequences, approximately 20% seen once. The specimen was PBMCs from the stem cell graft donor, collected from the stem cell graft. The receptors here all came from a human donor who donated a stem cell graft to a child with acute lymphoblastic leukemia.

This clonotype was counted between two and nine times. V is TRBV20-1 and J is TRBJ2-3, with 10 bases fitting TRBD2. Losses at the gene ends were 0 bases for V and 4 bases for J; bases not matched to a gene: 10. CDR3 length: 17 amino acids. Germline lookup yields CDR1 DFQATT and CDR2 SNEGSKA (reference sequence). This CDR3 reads CSAREGASGRAADTQYF. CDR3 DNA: TGCAGTGCTAGAGAGGGTGCAAGCGGGAGGGCCGCAGATACGCAGTATTTT.

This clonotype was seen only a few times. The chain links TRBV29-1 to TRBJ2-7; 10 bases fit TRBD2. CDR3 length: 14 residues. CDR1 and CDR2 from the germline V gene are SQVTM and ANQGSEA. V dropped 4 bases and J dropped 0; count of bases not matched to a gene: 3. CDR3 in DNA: TGCAGCGTTGTGCCTAGCGGGGGCTCCTACGAGCAGTACTTC. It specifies CSVVPSGGSYEQYF.

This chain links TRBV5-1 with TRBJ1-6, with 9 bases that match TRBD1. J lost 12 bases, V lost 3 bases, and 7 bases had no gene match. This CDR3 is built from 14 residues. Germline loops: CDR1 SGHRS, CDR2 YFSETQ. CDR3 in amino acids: CASSSGQGLQPLHF. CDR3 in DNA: TGCGCCAGCAGCTCGGGACAGGGCCTTCAACCCCTCCACTTT.

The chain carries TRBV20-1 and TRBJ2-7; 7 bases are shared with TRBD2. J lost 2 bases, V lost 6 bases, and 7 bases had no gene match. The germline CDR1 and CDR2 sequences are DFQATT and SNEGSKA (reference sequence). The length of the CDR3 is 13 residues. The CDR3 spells CSAPRTSPYEQYF. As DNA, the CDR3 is TGCAGTGCCCCGAGGACTAGTCCCTACGAGCAGTACTTC.

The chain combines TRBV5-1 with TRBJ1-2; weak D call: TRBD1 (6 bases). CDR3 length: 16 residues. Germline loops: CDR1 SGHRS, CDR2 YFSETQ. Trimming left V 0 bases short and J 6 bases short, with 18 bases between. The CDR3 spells CASSLVGGPFFDGYTF. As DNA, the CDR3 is TGCGCCAGCAGCTTGGTCGGGGGGCCCTTTTTTGATGGCTACACCTTC.

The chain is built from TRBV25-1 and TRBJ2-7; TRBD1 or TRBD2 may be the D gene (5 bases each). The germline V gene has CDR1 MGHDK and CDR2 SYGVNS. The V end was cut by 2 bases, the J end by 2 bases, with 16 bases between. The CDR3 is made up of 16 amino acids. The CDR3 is CASSEGRDGAAYEQYF. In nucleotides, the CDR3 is TGTGCCAGCAGTGAAGGCAGGGACGGTGCCGCCTACGAGCAGTACTTC.

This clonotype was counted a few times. The CDR3: CASRPLAGGPNLGTDTQYF. The CDR3 coding sequence is TGTGCCAGCAGGCCACTAGCGGGAGGCCCCAACCTAGGCACAGATACGCAGTATTTT. V is TRBV21-1 and J is TRBJ2-3; the table gives TRBD2 as D, unverified against the DNA. TRBV21-1 is classified as a pseudogene. The CDR3 is 19 residues long.

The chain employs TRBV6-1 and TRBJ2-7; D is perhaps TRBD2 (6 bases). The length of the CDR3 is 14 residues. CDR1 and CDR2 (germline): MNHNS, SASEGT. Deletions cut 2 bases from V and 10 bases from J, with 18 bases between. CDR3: CASSEMAGQLLQYF. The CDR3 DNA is TGTGCCAGCAGTGAAATGGCGGGGCAGCTTCTACAGTACTTC.

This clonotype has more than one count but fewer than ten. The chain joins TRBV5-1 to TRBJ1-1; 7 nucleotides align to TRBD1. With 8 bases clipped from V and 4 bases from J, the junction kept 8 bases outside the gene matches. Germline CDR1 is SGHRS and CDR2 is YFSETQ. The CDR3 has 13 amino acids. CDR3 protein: CASRTGGTTEAFF. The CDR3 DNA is TGCGCCAGTAGGACAGGTGGGACCACTGAAGCTTTCTTT.

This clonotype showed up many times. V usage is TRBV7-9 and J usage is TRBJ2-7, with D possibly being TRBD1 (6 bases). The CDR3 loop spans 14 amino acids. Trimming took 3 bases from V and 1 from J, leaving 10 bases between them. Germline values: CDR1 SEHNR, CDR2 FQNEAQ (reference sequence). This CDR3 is CASSFGGASYEQYF. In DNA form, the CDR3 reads TGTGCCAGCAGCTTTGGGGGCGCGTCCTACGAGCAGTACTTC.

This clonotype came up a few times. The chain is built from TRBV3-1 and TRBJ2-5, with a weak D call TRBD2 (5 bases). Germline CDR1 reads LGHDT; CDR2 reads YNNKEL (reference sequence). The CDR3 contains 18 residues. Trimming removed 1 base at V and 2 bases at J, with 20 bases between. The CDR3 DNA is TGTGCCAGCAGCCAAGGAGTTTACGCCGGGGTGAAGCAAGAGACCCAGTACTTC. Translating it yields CASSQGVYAGVKQETQYF.

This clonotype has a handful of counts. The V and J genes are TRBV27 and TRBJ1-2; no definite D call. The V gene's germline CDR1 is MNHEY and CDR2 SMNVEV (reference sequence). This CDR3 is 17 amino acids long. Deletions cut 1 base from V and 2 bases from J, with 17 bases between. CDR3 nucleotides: TGTGCCAGCAGTTTATACTCGGCGGGGAGTAAAAACTATGGCTACACCTTC. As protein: CASSLYSAGSKNYGYTF.

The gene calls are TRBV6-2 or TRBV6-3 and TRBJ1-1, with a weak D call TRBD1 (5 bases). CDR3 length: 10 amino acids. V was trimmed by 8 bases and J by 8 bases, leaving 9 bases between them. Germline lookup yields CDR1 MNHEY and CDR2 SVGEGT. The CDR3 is CASSGGEAFF. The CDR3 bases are TGTGCCAGCTCGGGGGGGGAAGCTTTCTTT.

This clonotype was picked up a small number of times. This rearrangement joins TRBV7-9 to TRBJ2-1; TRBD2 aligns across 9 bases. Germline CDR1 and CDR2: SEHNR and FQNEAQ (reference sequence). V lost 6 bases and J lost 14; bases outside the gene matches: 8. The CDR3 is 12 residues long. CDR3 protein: CASRPGLASEFF. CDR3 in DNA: TGTGCCAGCAGGCCGGGACTAGCCAGCGAGTTCTTC.

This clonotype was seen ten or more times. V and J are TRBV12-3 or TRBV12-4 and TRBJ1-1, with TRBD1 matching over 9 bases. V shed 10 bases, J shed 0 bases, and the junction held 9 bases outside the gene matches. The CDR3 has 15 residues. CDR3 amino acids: CATRDRAGVNTEAFF. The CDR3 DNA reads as TGTGCCACCCGGGACAGGGCGGGTGTGAACACTGAAGCTTTCTTT.

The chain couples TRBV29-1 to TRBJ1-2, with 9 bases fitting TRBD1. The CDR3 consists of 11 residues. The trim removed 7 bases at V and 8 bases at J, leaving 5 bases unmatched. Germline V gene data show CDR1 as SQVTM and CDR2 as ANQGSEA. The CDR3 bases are TGCAGCGCCCGGGACAGGGAGGGCTACACCTTC. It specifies CSARDREGYTF.

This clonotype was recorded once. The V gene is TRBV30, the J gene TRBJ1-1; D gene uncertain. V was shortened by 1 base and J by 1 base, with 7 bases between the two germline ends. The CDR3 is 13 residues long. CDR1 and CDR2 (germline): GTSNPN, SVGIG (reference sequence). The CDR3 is CAWSAAGNTEAFF. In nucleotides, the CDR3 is TGTGCCTGGAGTGCAGCCGGGAACACTGAAGCTTTCTTT.